The rows below give T cell receptor beta chains drawn from one sample of a study of blood T cells in healthy people across ages. TCRdb processed the 5' RACE reads anew with MiXCR; each CDR3 protein has one entry. The sample consists of 720,000 or so distinct CDR3 sequences, 35% to 50% of them appearing once. The material sequenced was blood. Receptors originate from a man older than 75 in good health. Both conserved end residues are part of each CDR3. Each record gives: V gene, J gene, D gene, clone size, CDR3 protein, CDR3 DNA. D genes are given only for firm matches. Clone size is not always given. Where it is, it says once, few, many or a class for expanded clones.

>TRBV29-1|TRBJ1-5|.|many
CSVRAGLNQPQHF
TGCAGCGTTCGGGCAGGGCTCAATCAGCCCCAGCATTTT
>TRBV6-6|TRBJ2-1|TRBD1|.
CASSGTGVGYEQFF
TGTGCCAGCAGTGGGACAGGGGTGGGCTACGAGCAGTTCTTC
>TRBV18|TRBJ2-5|TRBD2|.
CASSPSGRALKGTQYF
TGTGCCAGCTCACCTAGCGGGAGGGCCCTCAAAGGGACCCAGTACTTC
>TRBV20-1|TRBJ2-7|.|few
CSARPTPLNTYEQYF
TGCAGTGCTAGACCCACACCTCTAAACACCTACGAGCAGTACTTC
>TRBV4-1|TRBJ2-7|.|.
CASSQGGSGFIYEQYF
TGCGCCAGCAGCCAAGGGGGGAGCGGATTCATCTACGAGCAGTACTTC
>TRBV20-1|TRBJ1-4|.|.
CSASLSGATNEKLFF
TGCAGTGCTTCCCTTTCGGGGGCAACTAATGAAAAACTGTTTTTT
>TRBV6-2/TRBV6-3|TRBJ2-1|.|.
CASRTERAFNEQFF
TGTGCCAGCAGGACAGAGAGGGCCTTCAATGAGCAGTTCTTC
>TRBV7-7|TRBJ2-5|TRBD1|few
CASSLDRQGTGRHQETQYF
TGTGCCAGCAGCTTAGATCGTCAGGGGACAGGGAGGCACCAAGAGACCCAGTACTTC
>TRBV4-3|TRBJ1-6|.|.
CASSRSPTEGDSPLHF
TGCGCCAGCAGCCGATCACCCACAGAGGGTGACTCACCCCTCCACTTT
>TRBV6-5|TRBJ2-1|.|.
CASFTGGTTNEQFF
TGTGCCAGCTTCACCGGCGGGACGACGAATGAGCAGTTCTTC
>TRBV6-5|TRBJ2-3|.|many
CASSIRVRDTQYF
TGTGCCAGCAGTATCCGGGTCCGAGATACGCAGTATTTT
>TRBV5-1|TRBJ2-7|TRBD1|few
CASSAGQGIYEQYF
TGCGCCAGCAGCGCGGGACAGGGAATCTACGAGCAGTACTTC
>TRBV29-1|TRBJ2-7|TRBD1|.
CSAGQGGSSYEQYF
TGCAGCGCCGGACAGGGGGGGAGCTCCTACGAGCAGTACTTC
>TRBV7-3|TRBJ1-1|TRBD1|.
CASSPLGQGVTEAFF
TGTGCCAGCAGCCCCCTGGGACAGGGGGTGACTGAAGCTTTCTTT
>TRBV29-1|TRBJ2-5|.|.
CSVGLSGLPYGQYF
TGCAGCGTTGGCTTGTCGGGCCTTCCCTACGGGCAGTACTTC
>TRBV7-9|TRBJ1-6|.|.
CASSPTVDSPLHF
TGTGCCAGCAGCCCGACAGTAGACTCACCCCTCCACTTT
>TRBV6-2/TRBV6-3|TRBJ2-5|.|.
CASSALIQETQYF
TGTGCCAGCAGCGCTTTAATCCAAGAGACCCAGTACTTC
>TRBV5-6|TRBJ2-7|.|.
CASSYRDRPSYEQYF
TGTGCCAGCAGCTACCGGGACCGCCCCTCCTACGAGCAGTACTTC
>TRBV12-3/TRBV12-4|TRBJ1-1|.|.
CASSFWGAGNTGAFF
TGTGCCAGCAGTTTCTGGGGGGCAGGGAACACTGGAGCTTTCTTT
>TRBV29-1|TRBJ1-4|.|few
CSVGSFGTPNEKLFF
TGCAGCGTTGGGAGCTTCGGGACACCTAATGAAAAACTGTTTTTT
>TRBV6-2/TRBV6-3|TRBJ2-1|.|few
CASSYVSSEQFF
TGTGCCAGCAGTTACGTTTCGAGTGAGCAGTTCTTC
>TRBV5-1|TRBJ2-7|.|.
CASSTWTKPRTRDARTYEQYF
TGCGCCAGCAGCACATGGACTAAACCCCGTACCCGTGACGCTAGAACCTACGAGCAGTACTTC
>TRBV7-2|TRBJ2-7|.|few
CASSLSLVLGIRSYNEQYF
TGTGCCAGCAGCTTAAGTCTTGTTCTGGGCATACGCTCCTACAATGAGCAGTACTTC
>TRBV28|TRBJ2-7|.|.
CASSLLSGSYEQYF
TGTGCCAGCAGTTTACTTAGCGGCTCCTACGAGCAGTACTTC
>TRBV7-2|TRBJ2-4|TRBD1|many
CASSDGQALAKNIQYF
TGTGCCAGCAGCGACGGACAGGCCTTAGCCAAAAACATTCAGTACTTC
>TRBV20-1|TRBJ2-1|TRBD2|.
CSASRRASGYNEQFF
TGCAGTGCTAGTCGTCGGGCTAGCGGTTACAATGAGCAGTTCTTC
>TRBV7-9|TRBJ1-5|.|.
CASSLGGARSNQPQHF
TGTGCCAGCAGCTTAGGCGGGGCCAGGAGCAATCAGCCCCAGCATTTT
>TRBV18|TRBJ2-4|TRBD1|.
CASSPIRGPAKNIQYF
TGTGCCAGCTCACCTATCAGGGGGCCAGCCAAAAACATTCAGTACTTC
>TRBV6-6|TRBJ2-1|.|few
CASKVSPAGNEQFF
TGTGCCAGCAAGGTAAGCCCAGCCGGCAATGAGCAGTTCTTC
>TRBV3-1|TRBJ1-2|TRBD1|many
CASSQVGAGGGGGYTF
TGTGCCAGCAGCCAAGTTGGGGCAGGGGGCGGGGGTGGCTACACCTTC
>TRBV3-1|TRBJ1-6|TRBD1|few
CASSQDPDRVNSPLHF
TGTGCCAGCAGCCAAGACCCTGACAGGGTTAATTCACCCCTCCACTTT
>TRBV6-2/TRBV6-3|TRBJ1-6|TRBD1|.
CASSPPDRVNSPLHF
TGTGCCAGCAGCCCACCCGACAGGGTTAATTCACCCCTCCACTTT
>TRBV7-2|TRBJ2-1|TRBD2|few
CASSLVRTSEYNEQFF
TGTGCCAGCAGCTTAGTTCGGACTAGCGAGTACAATGAGCAGTTCTTC
>TRBV4-3|TRBJ2-2|.|.
CASSQGQEWDAGELFF
TGCGCCAGCAGCCAGGGTCAGGAGTGGGACGCCGGGGAGCTGTTTTTT
>TRBV7-2|TRBJ2-7|TRBD2|many
CASSSGLGGAYEQYF
TGTGCCAGCAGTTCAGGGTTGGGAGGGGCCTACGAGCAGTACTTC
>TRBV7-9|TRBJ2-3|.|.
CASSFAIGGINTDTQYF
TGTGCCAGCAGCTTCGCAATCGGGGGCATTAACACAGATACGCAGTATTTT
>TRBV5-1|TRBJ1-1|.|.
CASSKGQQNTEAFF
TGCGCCAGCAGCAAGGGACAACAGAACACTGAAGCTTTCTTT
>TRBV15|TRBJ2-5|.|few
CATSRDGRDQETQYF
TGTGCCACCAGCAGAGACGGACGAGACCAAGAGACCCAGTACTTC
>TRBV12-3/TRBV12-4|TRBJ2-3|.|.
CASSGGCRAGADTQYF
TGTGCCAGCTCAGGGGGGTGCAGAGCGGGAGCAGATACGCAATATTTT
>TRBV5-1|TRBJ1-5|.|.
CASSSEGGNQPQHF
TGCGCCAGCAGCTCCGAAGGGGGTAATCAGCCCCAGCATTTT
>TRBV3-1|TRBJ2-7|TRBD1|many
CASSHYSTGGNSYEQYF
TGTGCCAGCAGCCACTATTCGACAGGGGGCAATTCCTACGAGCAGTACTTC
>TRBV6-1|TRBJ1-2|.|.
CASSEEAGDGYTF
TGTGCCAGCAGTGAAGAGGCAGGGGATGGCTACACCTTC
>TRBV6-1|TRBJ2-1|.|.
CASREGAYNEQFF
TGTGCCAGCCGGGAAGGGGCTTACAATGAGCAGTTCTTC
>TRBV27|TRBJ1-4|TRBD1|few
CASSPWVPRGTGGTNEKLFF
TGTGCCAGCAGCCCTTGGGTCCCCCGAGGGACAGGGGGCACTAATGAAAAGCTGTTTTTT
>TRBV7-2|TRBJ2-4|TRBD2|many
CASSKSGGASDIQYF
TGTGCCAGCAGCAAAAGCGGGGGGGCCTCGGACATTCAGTACTTC
>TRBV7-3|TRBJ2-1|TRBD2|few
CASSAGTSGSHNEQFF
TGTGCCAGCAGCGCAGGGACTAGCGGGAGTCACAATGAGCAGTTCTTC
>TRBV18|TRBJ2-3|.|.
CASATFTDTQYF
TGTGCCAGCGCAACATTCACAGATACGCAGTATTTT
>TRBV10-2|TRBJ2-7|.|.
CASSEAGRSTYEQYF
TGCGCCAGCAGTGAGGCTGGCAGATCTACCTACGAGCAGTACTTC
>TRBV7-8|TRBJ2-7|.|.
CASSPSPTRSEQYF
TGTGCCAGCAGCCCATCCCCTACTAGGAGCGAGCAGTACTTC
>TRBV14|TRBJ1-2|.|.
CASSQSSVGGYTF
TGTGCCAGCAGCCAGTCGAGTGTTGGTGGCTACACCTTC
>TRBV14|TRBJ1-2|.|many
CASSRYQNYGYTF
TGTGCCAGCAGCCGGTACCAGAACTATGGCTACACCTTC
>TRBV6-2/TRBV6-3|TRBJ2-1|TRBD2|few
CASSFTSGNNEQFF
TGTGCCAGCAGTTTTACTAGCGGCAATAATGAGCAGTTCTTC
>TRBV2|TRBJ2-7|.|.
CASTLSAEQYF
TGTGCCAGCACTCTTTCGGCCGAGCAGTACTTC
>TRBV2|TRBJ2-7|TRBD2|few
CASSTSGSAHYEQYF
TGTGCCAGCAGTACTAGCGGGAGTGCCCACTACGAGCAGTACTTC